A single sample is the source of the 16 T cell receptor beta chains below, sequenced in a study of blood T cell repertoires in COVID-19. Sequencing used immunoSEQ multiplex PCR; TCRdb keeps in-frame clones, though not all of them. The table lists hundreds of thousands of clones, approximately 80% of them singletons, with approximately 4.5% in the top ten. Sequencing was done on a sample of peripheral blood. The source is a woman between 70 and 85 years old with acute or convalescent COVID-19.

The rearrangement joins TRBV9 to TRBJ2-7; perhaps TRBD1 as D (5 bases). V was cut by 2 bases and J by 2 bases, with 11 bases left in between. Germline V gene sequence: CDR1 SGDLS, CDR2 YYNGEE. The CDR3 spans 14 residues. The CDR3 coding sequence is TGTGCCAGCAGCGTTACGGACATCACCTACGAGCAGTACTTC. Amino acids: CASSVTDITYEQYF.

The chain links TRBV10-1 to TRBJ1-4; D remains unclear. V was pared by 11 bases and J by 2 bases, with 12 bases between. Germline values: CDR1 WNHNN, CDR2 SYGVQD (reference sequence). This CDR3 spans 13 amino acids. As DNA, the CDR3 is TGCGCCGTTGACACGTCCACTAATGAAAAACTGTTTTTT. This codes for CAVDTSTNEKLFF.

This chain links TRBV10-1 with TRBJ2-1, with D possibly being TRBD1 (6 bases). Trimming took 0 bases from V and 2 from J, leaving 8 bases between them. The CDR3 has 15 residues. Germline lookup yields CDR1 WNHNN and CDR2 SYGVQD (reference sequence). The CDR3 sequence: CASSESGQPYNEQFF. In DNA form, the CDR3 reads TGCGCCAGCAGTGAGTCTGGACAGCCCTACAATGAGCAGTTCTTC.

Details on this clone: No DNA is shown, since the ends of the CDR3 on it are uncertain; the CDR3 is the one TCRdb lists. The CDR3: CASISPGVAGGIQSYF. The chain uses TRBV3-1 (or the pseudogene TRBV3-2) and TRBJ2-5; the table assigns TRBD2, which was not confirmed against the DNA. The CDR3 numbers 16 amino acids, ends counted. Germline V gives CDR1 LGHDT, CDR2 YNNKEL (reference sequence).

The chain combines TRBV12-3 or TRBV12-4 with TRBJ1-5; D uncertain. Trimming stripped 5 bases from V and 7 bases from J, with 9 bases between. The CDR3 is 12 residues long. The DNA of the CDR3 is TGTGCCAGCAGTCCCGCGGGGCAGCCCCAGCATTTT. Its translation: CASSPAGQPQHF.

The J gene is TRBJ1-6, the V gene TRBV9; 8 nucleotides line up with TRBD1. The CDR3 sequence is 15 residues long. Germline V gives CDR1 SGDLS, CDR2 YYNGEE. With V trimmed by 3 bases and J by 9 bases, 8 bases remained unmatched. In DNA form, the CDR3 reads TGTGCCAGCAGCGCCGACAGGGGAATAATTTCACCCCTCCACTTT. Its protein is CASSADRGIISPLHF.

The chain employs TRBV5-1 and TRBJ2-1, with 12 bases lining up with TRBD1. V shed 7 bases and J 8 bases; nucleotides not matched to a gene: 13. The germline gives CDR1 SGHRS, CDR2 YFSETQ. CDR3 length equals 16 residues. The CDR3 bases are TGCGCCAGCGTAGGAATCCCGGGACAGGGGGCCCATGAGCAGTTCTTC. Protein product: CASVGIPGQGAHEQFF.

The chain employs TRBV28 and TRBJ1-2; TRBD1 agrees at 9 bases. Germline CDR1 reads MDHEN; CDR2 reads SYDVKM. The CDR3 runs to 15 residues. The V gene end was trimmed by 7 bases and the J gene end by 1 base; junction bases not matched to a gene: 7. The CDR3 is CASTNTGGNNYGYTF. As DNA, the CDR3 is TGTGCCAGCACAAACACAGGGGGCAATAACTATGGCTACACCTTC.

This clone was found once. The J gene is TRBJ1-5, the V gene TRBV10-3; maybe TRBD1 (6 bases). Germline CDR1 ENHRY, CDR2 SYGVKD. The CDR3 extends over 15 amino acids. Trimming cost V 0 bases and J 6 bases, with 12 bases left between them. DNA for the CDR3: TGTGCCATCAGTGAGTCGGTTACAGGGACTCAGCCCCAGCATTTT. This translates into CAISESVTGTQPQHF.

This sequence joins TRBV5-1 and TRBJ1-4; D is undetermined. Germline CDR1 is SGHRS and CDR2 is YFSETQ. The CDR3 loop spans 14 amino acids. V was cut by 0 bases and J by 4 bases, with 7 bases left in between. The CDR3 here is CASSLAGFNEKLFF. The DNA for the CDR3 is TGCGCCAGCAGCTTGGCAGGATTTAATGAAAAACTGTTTTTT.

This chain joins TRBV24-1 and TRBJ2-2, with a weak D call TRBD1 (6 bases). Germline V lookup: CDR1 KGHDR, CDR2 SFDVKD. The V end lost 5 bases, the J end lost 8 bases, and 17 bases lay between the germline ends. This CDR3 has 15 residues. CDR3 nucleotides: TGTGCCACCAGTGCACAGGGTGTTAATTTGGGGGAGCTGTTTTTT. Amino acid sequence: CATSAQGVNLGELFF.

The chain is built from TRBV10-3 and TRBJ1-1, with a tentative D call TRBD1 (6 bases). CDR3 length: 15 residues. Germline V lookup: CDR1 ENHRY, CDR2 SYGVKD. V shed 3 bases and J shed 0 bases, with 11 bases lying between them. CDR3 sequence (DNA): TGTGCCATCAGTGAACAGGGTCCTATGAACACTGAAGCTTTCTTT. Translation gives CAISEQGPMNTEAFF.

With respect to this clone: One junction end disagrees with the germline gene, perhaps due to a read error. The same CDR3 also results from other DNA sequences found in this sample. The chain employs TRBV5-1 and TRBJ2-7, with TRBD1 as a possible D gene (6 bases). The CDR3 contains 14 residues. Germline assignment: CDR1 SGHRS and CDR2 YFSETQ. DNA of the CDR3: TGCGCCAGCAGTTTGGACAGTAGATCCTACGAGCAGTACTTC. This encodes CASSLDSRSYEQYF. The variable domain in full, with the rest retrieved from reference TRBV5-1 and TRBJ2-7, is KAGVTQTPRYLIKTRGQQVTLSCSPISGHRSVSWYQQTPGQGLQFLFEYFSETQRNKGNFPGRFSGRQFSNSRSEMNVSTLELGDSALYLCASSLDSRSYEQYFGPGTRLTVT.

The rearrangement uses TRBV7-8 and TRBJ1-2; 7 nucleotides align to TRBD1. Germline CDR1 SGHVS, CDR2 FQNEAQ. The V and J ends lost 5 bases and 4 bases, in that order; junction bases with no gene match: 4. The CDR3 contains 13 residues. The CDR3 DNA sequence: TGTGCCAGCAGCCCCCAGGGGGTCTATGGCTACACCTTC. It codes for CASSPQGVYGYTF.

V is TRBV9 and J is TRBJ2-5; D perhaps matches TRBD2 (6 bases). V shed 0 bases and J shed 5 bases, with 14 bases lying between them. CDR1 and CDR2 from the germline V gene are SGDLS and YYNGEE. This CDR3 comprises 15 residues. CDR3 sequence reads: CASSVGQGGRETQYF. The CDR3 DNA is TGTGCCAGCAGCGTAGGCCAGGGAGGAAGGGAGACCCAGTACTTC.

The rearrangement links TRBV7-2 to TRBJ2-1; 14 nucleotides match TRBD2. The V segment lost 2 bases and the J segment 0 bases; nucleotides outside the gene matches: 6. Germline CDR1 reads SGHTA; CDR2 reads FQGNSA. This CDR3 comprises 19 residues. CDR3 nucleotides: TGTGCCAGCAGCTTACCGGGACTAGCGGGGGCCGCCTCCTACAATGAGCAGTTCTTC. It is translated as CASSLPGLAGAASYNEQFF.